Listed below are T cell receptor beta chains from one sample, sequenced in a study of CD8+ T cells in alopecia areata. TCRdb's table, derived via immunoSEQ multiplex PCR, lists solely in-frame clones and lacks some. The sample has around 82,000 clones; roughly 51% are singletons. The specimen sequenced was NKG2D-high CD8+ T cells sorted from blood. These TCRs come from a human donor with alopecia areata. Each CDR3 is given with its conserved first and last residue. Fields, in order: J gene, D gene, clone size, V gene, CDR3 protein, CDR3 DNA. The D gene is left open where the match is weak. The size entry is marked missing in some rows and otherwise reads once, few, many or a size class.

TRBJ2-7,-,many,TRBV21-1,CATFKEQYF,TGTGCCACCTTTAAGGAGCAGTACTTC
TRBJ1-1,-,-,TRBV5-1,CASSPRGNTEAFF,TGCGCCAGCAGCCCGAGGGGGAACACTGAAGCTTTCTTT
TRBJ2-5,TRBD2,-,TRBV2,CASSERLAGDRKTQYF,TGTGCCAGCAGTGAAAGACTAGCGGGAGATAGGAAGACCCAGTACTTC
TRBJ2-5,-,-,TRBV9,CASSVDPGTMETQYF,TGTGCCAGCAGCGTAGACCCAGGTACGATGGAGACCCAGTACTTC
TRBJ1-4,-,-,TRBV5-1,CASSFYGEDNEKLFF,TGCGCCAGCAGCTTCTATGGCGAGGATAATGAAAAACTGTTTTTT
TRBJ1-1,-,-,TRBV30,CAWSGTGGTEAFF,TGTGCCTGGAGTGGAACTGGGGGCACTGAAGCTTTCTTT
TRBJ2-7,TRBD2,once,TRBV27,CASSSGGTYEQYF,TGTGCCAGCAGTAGCGGGGGCACCTACGAGCAGTACTTC
TRBJ2-7,-,-,TRBV19,CASSRTDTPYEQYF,TGTGCCAGTAGCCGGACAGATACCCCCTACGAGCAGTACTTC
TRBJ2-7,-,few,TRBV28,CASSFRGSRYYEQYF,TGTGCCAGCAGTTTTCGTGGGAGCCGATACTACGAGCAGTACTTC
TRBJ2-1,-,-,TRBV5-6,CASSRGNEQFF,TGTGCCAGCAGCCGGGGAAATGAGCAGTTCTTC
TRBJ2-7,-,-,TRBV5-4,CASSLEGGNYEQYF,TGTGCCAGCAGCTTGGAGGGGGGGAACTACGAGCAGTACTTC
TRBJ2-7,TRBD1,once,TRBV4-1,CASSLRDRVHEQYF,TGCGCCAGCAGCCTCCGGGACAGGGTCCACGAGCAGTACTTC
TRBJ2-5,-,few,TRBV11-2,CASSSGGIVEETQYF,TGTGCCAGCAGCTCCGGAGGGATTGTTGAAGAGACCCAGTACTTC
TRBJ2-3,-,-,TRBV30,CAWSFGPAWDTQYF,TGTGCCTGGAGTTTCGGCCCTGCGTGGGATACGCAGTATTTT
TRBJ2-7,TRBD2,-,TRBV6-9,CASSYASGRAREQYF,TGTGCCAGCAGTTACGCTAGCGGGAGGGCCCGTGAGCAGTACTTC
TRBJ2-1,-,-,TRBV28,CASRPPGAGYNEQFF,TGTGCCAGCCGGCCCCCTGGGGCAGGGTACAATGAGCAGTTCTTC
TRBJ2-7,-,few,TRBV5-1,CASSFEQASYEQYF,TGCGCCAGCAGCTTCGAACAGGCCTCCTACGAGCAGTACTTC
TRBJ2-2,-,-,TRBV7-9,CASSQVGVRGNTGELFF,TGTGCCAGCAGCCAAGTAGGCGTCAGGGGGAACACCGGGGAGCTGTTTTTT
TRBJ2-7,-,-,TRBV5-1,CASSFGGRAYEQYF,TGCGCCAGCAGCTTTGGGGGTAGGGCCTACGAGCAGTACTTC
TRBJ2-1,-,few,TRBV10-3,CAISDDNEQFF,TGTGCCATCAGTGACGACAATGAGCAGTTCTTC
TRBJ2-7,TRBD1,-,TRBV30,CAFGTDHEQYF,TGTGCGTTTGGGACAGACCACGAGCAGTACTTC
TRBJ2-7,-,-,TRBV19,CASSTAQGYEQYF,TGTGCCAGTAGCACGGCCCAGGGCTACGAGCAGTACTTC
TRBJ1-1,-,many,TRBV5-1,CASSYGSIAFF,TGCGCCAGCAGCTACGGATCAATAGCTTTCTTT
TRBJ1-2,-,-,TRBV27,CASGAAYGYTF,TGTGCCAGCGGGGCAGCCTATGGCTACACCTTC
TRBJ2-5,-,-,TRBV9,CASSRGGETQYF,TGTGCCAGCAGCAGGGGGGGAGAGACCCAGTACTTC
TRBJ2-7,TRBD2,few,TRBV9,CASSPTSGGSYEQYF,TGTGCCAGCAGTCCTACTAGCGGGGGATCCTACGAGCAGTACTTC